The T cell receptor (beta chain) described here comes from a study of OX40 agonist ivuxolimab in advanced cancers. Assay: immunoSEQ multiplex PCR; the TCRdb copy retains only in-frame clones and omits some. This table holds 25,000 to 40,000 clones, approximately 87% found once. CDR1 and CDR2 from the germline V gene are WNHNN and SYGVQD (reference sequence). Trimming took 4 bases from V and 3 from J, leaving 10 bases between them. This CDR3 spans 13 amino acids. The genes are TRBV10-1 and TRBJ2-7; no clear D gene. Specimen: CD4+ or CD8+ T cells sorted from blood, collected in a trial of the OX40 agonist ivuxolimab. This TCR derives from an adult with an advanced solid tumor such as melanoma, head and neck, liver or kidney cancer. The CDR3 DNA sequence: TGCGCCAGCAGTGCTGACGCGATCTACGAGCAGTACTTC. Its protein is CASSADAIYEQYF.